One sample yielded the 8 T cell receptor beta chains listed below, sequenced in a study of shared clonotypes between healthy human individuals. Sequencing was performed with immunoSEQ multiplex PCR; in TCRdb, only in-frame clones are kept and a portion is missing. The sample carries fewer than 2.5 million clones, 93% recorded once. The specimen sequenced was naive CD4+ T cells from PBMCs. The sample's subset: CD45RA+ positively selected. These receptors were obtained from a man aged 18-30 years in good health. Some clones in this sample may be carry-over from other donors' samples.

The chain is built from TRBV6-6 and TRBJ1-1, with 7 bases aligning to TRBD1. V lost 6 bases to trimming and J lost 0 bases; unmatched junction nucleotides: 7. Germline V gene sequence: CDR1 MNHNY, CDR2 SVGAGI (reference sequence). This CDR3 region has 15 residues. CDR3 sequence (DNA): TGTGCCAGCAGGCGGGACAGTTCCATGAACACTGAAGCTTTCTTT. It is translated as CASRRDSSMNTEAFF.

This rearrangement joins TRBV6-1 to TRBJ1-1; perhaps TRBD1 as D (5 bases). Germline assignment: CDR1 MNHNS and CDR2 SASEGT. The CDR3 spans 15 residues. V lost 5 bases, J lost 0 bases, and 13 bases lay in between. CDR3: CASSLRQKMNTEAFF. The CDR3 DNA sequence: TGTGCCAGCAGTCTACGACAGAAAATGAACACTGAAGCTTTCTTT.

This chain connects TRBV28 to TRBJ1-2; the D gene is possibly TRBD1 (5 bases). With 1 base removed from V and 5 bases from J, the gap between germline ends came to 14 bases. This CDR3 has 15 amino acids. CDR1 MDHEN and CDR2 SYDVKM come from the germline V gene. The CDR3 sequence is CASSLLGVGDYGYTF. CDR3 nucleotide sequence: TGTGCCAGCAGTTTATTAGGGGTAGGGGATTATGGCTACACCTTC.

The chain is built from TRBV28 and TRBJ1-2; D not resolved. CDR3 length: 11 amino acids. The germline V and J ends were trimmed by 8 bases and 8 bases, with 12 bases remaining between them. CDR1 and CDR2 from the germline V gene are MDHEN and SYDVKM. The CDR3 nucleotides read TGTGCCAGCTTTGTGTGGGGAGGCTACACCTTC. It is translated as CASFVWGGYTF.

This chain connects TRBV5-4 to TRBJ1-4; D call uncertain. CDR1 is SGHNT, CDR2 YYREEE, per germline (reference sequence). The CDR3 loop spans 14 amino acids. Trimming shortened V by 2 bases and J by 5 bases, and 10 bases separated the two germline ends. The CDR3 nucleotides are TGTGCCAGCAGCTTTCTCCCGGTCAATGAAAAACTGTTTTTT. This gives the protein CASSFLPVNEKLFF.

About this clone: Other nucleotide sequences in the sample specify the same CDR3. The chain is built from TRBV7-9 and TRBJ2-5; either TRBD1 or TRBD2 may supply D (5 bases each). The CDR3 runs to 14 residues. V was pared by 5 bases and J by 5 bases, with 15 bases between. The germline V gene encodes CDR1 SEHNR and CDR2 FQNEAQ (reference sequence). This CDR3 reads CASSPRTPGETQYF. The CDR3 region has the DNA TGTGCCAGCAGCCCCCGGACACCGGGGGAGACCCAGTACTTC. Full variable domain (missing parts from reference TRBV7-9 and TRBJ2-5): DTGVSQNPRHKITKRGQNVTFRCDPISEHNRLYWYRQTLGQGPEFLTYFQNEAQLEKSRLLSDRFSAERPKGSFSTLEIQRTEQGDSAMYLCASSPRTPGETQYFGPGTRLLVL.

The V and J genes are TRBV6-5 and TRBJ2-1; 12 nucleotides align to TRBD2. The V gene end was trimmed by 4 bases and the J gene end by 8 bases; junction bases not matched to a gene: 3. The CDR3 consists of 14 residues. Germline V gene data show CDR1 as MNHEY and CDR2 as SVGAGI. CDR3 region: CASSSGTSGHEQFF. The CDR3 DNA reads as TGTGCCAGCAGTTCCGGGACTAGCGGGCATGAGCAGTTCTTC.

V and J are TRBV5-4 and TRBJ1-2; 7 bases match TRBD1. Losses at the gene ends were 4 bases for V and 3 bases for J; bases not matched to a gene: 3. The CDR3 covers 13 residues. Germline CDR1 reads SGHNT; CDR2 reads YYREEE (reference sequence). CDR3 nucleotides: TGTGCCAGCAGCCCAGGGGGAGACTATGGCTACACCTTC. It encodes CASSPGGDYGYTF.